This is a list of T cell receptor beta chains from one sample in a study of OX40 agonist ivuxolimab in advanced cancers. Produced via immunoSEQ multiplex PCR; TCRdb's table is partial and in-frame only. The sample consists of tens of thousands of clones, around 83% of them appearing once. The sequencing here drew on CD4+ or CD8+ T cells sorted from blood, taken in a trial of the OX40 agonist ivuxolimab. The receptor source for this set is an adult with an advanced solid tumor such as melanoma, head and neck, liver or kidney cancer. The CDR3 runs from the conserved cysteine through the conserved F or W. D genes are given only for firm matches. A clone size is listed for some rows: how often the clone was seen (once, few, many), or a class if it is expanded.

>TRBV27|-|TRBJ1-4|-
CASSLSGQAFTNEKLFF
>TRBV18|-|TRBJ2-3|TRBD2
CASSPQASGGNTQYF
>TRBV25-1|many|TRBJ1-4|-
CASLGRLNEKLFF
>TRBV4-2|-|TRBJ2-1|TRBD2
CASSPLAGGANEQFF
>TRBV28|once|TRBJ2-3|TRBD2
CATLGRGGGDTQYF
>TRBV14|-|TRBJ1-2|-
CASSYDRTAGYTF
>TRBV30|-|TRBJ1-5|-
CAWSVQSDQPQHF
>TRBV10-3|few|TRBJ1-6|-
CAISDRESSYNSPLHF
>TRBV11-2|-|TRBJ2-2|-
CASSFQGRGELFF
>TRBV10-1|-|TRBJ2-3|-
CASSDGGPPDTQYF
>TRBV7-2|-|TRBJ2-5|-
CASSFRVTPQETQYF
>TRBV11-1|-|TRBJ2-1|TRBD1
CASNPTGVNEQFF
>TRBV30|-|TRBJ1-5|-
CAWTTGALDQPQHF
>TRBV5-4|-|TRBJ2-3|-
CASSPDATDTQYF
>TRBV4-3|-|TRBJ1-5|-
CASSQDPLYSNQPQHF
>TRBV5-1|-|TRBJ1-4|-
CASSLSQNEKLFF
>TRBV6-1|-|TRBJ1-2|-
CASRNPAAVYGYTF
>TRBV19|-|TRBJ1-5|TRBD1
CASSRRGLNQPQHF
>TRBV5-8|-|TRBJ2-2|-
CASSTPGTPRANTGELFF
>TRBV6-5|-|TRBJ2-5|TRBD1
CASSYSRTGAQTQYF
>TRBV30|-|TRBJ1-4|-
CAWSGGGGWFF
>TRBV10-1|-|TRBJ2-1|TRBD2
CASSPTGTSRPCSYNEQFF
>TRBV19|-|TRBJ1-1|-
CATMDPNTEAFF
>TRBV27|few|TRBJ2-1|TRBD2
CASSLLAGSSYNEQFF
>TRBV5-1|-|TRBJ1-4|TRBD1
CASRPTGDDSEKLFF
>TRBV11-2|-|TRBJ2-5|-
CASSLEGETQYF
>TRBV29-1|few|TRBJ2-3|TRBD2
CSLSGGLFTDTQYF
>TRBV7-6|-|TRBJ2-2|-
CASSLESRASANTGELFF
>TRBV5-1|-|TRBJ2-5|-
CASSLRSQETQYF
>TRBV10-3|-|TRBJ2-4|TRBD1
CAISPGQGRVRAKNIQYF
>TRBV5-6|-|TRBJ2-7|TRBD2
CASSGASGGAYEQYF